This T cell receptor beta chain derives from a study of breast tumors, draining lymph nodes, adjacent tissues. Study-wide findings and caveats: That most tumor T cells come from lymph nodes remained unproven. Most tumor T cells seemingly derive from lymph node, then expand in tumor.

Samples came from axillary lymph nodes draining the breast cancer. This CDR3 is built from 17 residues. Trimming took 6 bases from V and 0 from J, leaving 15 bases between them. From germline, CDR1 is LNHDA and CDR2 SQIVND (reference sequence). This clonotype appeared many times. No antigen is known for it. From the multiplex PCR reads, TCRdb called clonotypes with MiXCR, one entry per CDR3 protein. The sample consists of about 270,000 distinct CDR3 sequences, roughly 31% of them appearing once. This TCR derives from a female donor with breast cancer. Some clones in this sample may be carry-over from other donors' samples. The sequenced material came from axillary lymph node tissue. This chain connects TRBV19 to TRBJ2-6, with a tentative D call TRBD2 (6 bases). The CDR3 sequence: CASRMEGPSSGANVLTF. CDR3 in DNA: TGTGCCAGTAGAATGGAGGGCCCGAGCTCTGGGGCCAACGTCCTGACTTTC.